This entry concerns a single T cell receptor (beta chain). What it binds is not known. From the reads, TCRdb called clonotypes with MiXCR, one entry per CDR3 protein. The sample includes roughly 350,000 distinct CDR3 sequences, roughly 36% seen only once; the top ten take roughly 13%. The data were taken from a study of T cell repertoires in cytomegalovirus infection. The sample here was cultured PBMCs, taken from culture after CMV antigen stimulation. The TCR sequence derives from a human donor in good health (CMV status not recorded). Some clones in this sample may be carry-over from other donors' samples.

DNA of the CDR3: TGTGCTGCCGGGAGCCCGAACACCGGGGAGCTGTTTTTT. This translates into CAAGSPNTGELFF. V gene TRBV7-2 combines with J gene TRBJ2-2; D possibly corresponds to TRBD2 (6 bases). The CDR3 is 13 amino acids. Germline CDR1 and CDR2: SGHTA and FQGNSA.